This T cell receptor (beta chain) is drawn from a study of T cell responses to AZD1222 COVID-19 vaccine. General study findings and limits: Repertoires were collected only later (after the peak T cell response had occurred).

Assay used: immunoSEQ multiplex PCR; TCRdb lists only in-frame clones, some missing. Among more than 120,000 clones, about 90% were seen once, and the ten largest hold about 1.5%. Germline CDR1 and CDR2: KGHDR and SFDVKD. The CDR3 is 13 amino acids. Trimming removed 12 bases at V and 0 bases at J, with 12 bases between. Points on this clone: Its target is not known.

This chain uses TRBV24-1 with TRBJ2-3, with D possibly TRBD1 on 7 matching bases. This clonotype was obtained from an adult who received the AZD1222 COVID-19 vaccine. The material sequenced was peripheral blood, taken 28 days after the second AZD1222 dose. CDR3 nucleotides: TGTGCCGCGGGACAGACTAGCACAGATACGCAGTATTTT. This codes for CAAGQTSTDTQYF.